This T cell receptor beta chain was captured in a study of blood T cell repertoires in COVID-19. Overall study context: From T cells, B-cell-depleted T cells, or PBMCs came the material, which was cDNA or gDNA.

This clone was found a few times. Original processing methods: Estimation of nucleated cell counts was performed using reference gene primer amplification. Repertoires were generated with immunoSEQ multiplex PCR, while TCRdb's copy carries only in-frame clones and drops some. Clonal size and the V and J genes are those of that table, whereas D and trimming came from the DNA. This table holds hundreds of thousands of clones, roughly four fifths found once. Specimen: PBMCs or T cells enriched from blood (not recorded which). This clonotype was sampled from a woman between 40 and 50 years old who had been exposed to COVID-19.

The CDR3 is CASSPPSSGGNTGELFF. The CDR3 nucleotides read TGTGCCAGCTCACCACCGTCTAGCGGGGGAAACACCGGGGAGCTGTTTTTT. The V call is TRBV18, the J call TRBJ2-2, with 10 bases lining up with TRBD2. CDR1 KGHSH and CDR2 LQKENI come from the germline V gene. V trimming: 0 bases; J trimming: 2 bases; junction bases outside the gene matches: 3. The CDR3 runs to 17 residues.